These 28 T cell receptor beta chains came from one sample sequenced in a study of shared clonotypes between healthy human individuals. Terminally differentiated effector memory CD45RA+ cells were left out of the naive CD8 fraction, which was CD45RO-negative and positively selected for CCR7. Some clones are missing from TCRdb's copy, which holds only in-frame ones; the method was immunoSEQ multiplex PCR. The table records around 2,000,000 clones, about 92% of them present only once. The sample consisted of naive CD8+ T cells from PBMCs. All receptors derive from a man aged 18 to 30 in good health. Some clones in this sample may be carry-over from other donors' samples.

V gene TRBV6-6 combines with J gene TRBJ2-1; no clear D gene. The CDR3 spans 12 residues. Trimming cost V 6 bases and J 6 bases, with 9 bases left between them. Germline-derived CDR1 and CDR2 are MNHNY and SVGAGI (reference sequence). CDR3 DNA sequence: TGTGCCAGCAGCCGAGACGTCAATGAGCAGTTCTTC. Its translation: CASSRDVNEQFF.

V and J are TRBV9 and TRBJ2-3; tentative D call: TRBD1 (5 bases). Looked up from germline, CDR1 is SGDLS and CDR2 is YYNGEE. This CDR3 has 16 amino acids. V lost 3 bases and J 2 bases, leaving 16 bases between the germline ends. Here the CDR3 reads CASSGSTVGVTDTQYF. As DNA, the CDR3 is TGTGCCAGCAGCGGATCGACAGTAGGGGTCACAGATACGCAGTATTTT. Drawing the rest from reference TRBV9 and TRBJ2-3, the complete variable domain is DSGVTQTPKHLITATGQRVTLRCSPRSGDLSVYWYQQSLDQGLQFLIQYYNGEERAKGNILERFSAQQFPDLHSELNLSSLELGDSALYFCASSGSTVGVTDTQYFGPGTRLTVL.

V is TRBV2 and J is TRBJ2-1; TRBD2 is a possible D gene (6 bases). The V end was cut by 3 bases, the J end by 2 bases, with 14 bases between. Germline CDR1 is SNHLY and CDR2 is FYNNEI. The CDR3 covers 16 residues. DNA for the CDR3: TGTGCCAGCAGTGAGACCGGGAGTGGGGCCTACAATGAGCAGTTCTTC. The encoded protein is CASSETGSGAYNEQFF.

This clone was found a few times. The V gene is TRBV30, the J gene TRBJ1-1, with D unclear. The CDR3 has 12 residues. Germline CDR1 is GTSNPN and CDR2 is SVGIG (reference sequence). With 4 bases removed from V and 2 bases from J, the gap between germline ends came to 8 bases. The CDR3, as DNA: TGTGCCTGGAACCTGTTAAACACTGAAGCTTTCTTT. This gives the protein CAWNLLNTEAFF.

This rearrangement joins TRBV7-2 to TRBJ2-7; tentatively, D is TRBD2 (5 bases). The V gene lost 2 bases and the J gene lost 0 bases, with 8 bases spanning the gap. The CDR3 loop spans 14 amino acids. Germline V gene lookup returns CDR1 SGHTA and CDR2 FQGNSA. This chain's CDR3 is CASSLPGSSYEQYF. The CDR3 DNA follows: TGTGCCAGCAGCTTACCGGGAAGCTCCTACGAGCAGTACTTC.

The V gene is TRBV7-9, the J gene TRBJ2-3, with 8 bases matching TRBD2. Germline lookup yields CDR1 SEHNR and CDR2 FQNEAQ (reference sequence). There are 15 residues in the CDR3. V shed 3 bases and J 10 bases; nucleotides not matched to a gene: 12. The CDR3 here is CASSFFGRELLPQYF. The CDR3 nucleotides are TGTGCCAGCAGCTTTTTCGGGAGGGAGCTTCTACCGCAGTATTTT.

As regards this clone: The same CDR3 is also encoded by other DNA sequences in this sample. The CDR3 is CSARDPEQYF. The DNA for the CDR3 is TGCAGTGCTAGAGACCCAGAGCAGTACTTC. The chain joins TRBV20-1 to TRBJ2-7; D unresolved. CDR1 and CDR2 from the germline V gene are DFQATT and SNEGSKA (reference sequence). The CDR3 loop spans 10 amino acids. Trimming took off 0 bases at V and 7 bases at J, with 4 bases between the two ends.

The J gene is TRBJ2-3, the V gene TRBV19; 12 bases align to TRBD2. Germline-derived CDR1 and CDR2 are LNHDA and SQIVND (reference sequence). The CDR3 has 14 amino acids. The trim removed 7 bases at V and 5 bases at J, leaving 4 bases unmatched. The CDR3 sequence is CASKMGLAGDTQYF. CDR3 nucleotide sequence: TGTGCCAGTAAAATGGGACTAGCGGGAGATACGCAGTATTTT.

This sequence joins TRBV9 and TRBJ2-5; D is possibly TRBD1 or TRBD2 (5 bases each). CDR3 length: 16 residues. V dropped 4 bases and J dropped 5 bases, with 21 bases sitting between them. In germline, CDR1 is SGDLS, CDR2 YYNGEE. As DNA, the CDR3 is TGTGCCAGCAGCACCCTCGGGACCGACCTACCGGAGACCCAGTACTTC. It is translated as CASSTLGTDLPETQYF.

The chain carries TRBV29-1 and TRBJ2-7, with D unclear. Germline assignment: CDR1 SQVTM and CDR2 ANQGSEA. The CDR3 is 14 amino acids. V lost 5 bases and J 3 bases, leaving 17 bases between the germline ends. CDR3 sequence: CSVSTASVLYEQYF. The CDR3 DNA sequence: TGCAGCGTTTCAACAGCCAGCGTCCTCTACGAGCAGTACTTC.

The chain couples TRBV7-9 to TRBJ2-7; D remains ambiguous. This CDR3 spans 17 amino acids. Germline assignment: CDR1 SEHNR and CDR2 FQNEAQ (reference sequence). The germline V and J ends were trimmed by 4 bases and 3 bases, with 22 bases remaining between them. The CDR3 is CASSSNIASVSGYEQYF. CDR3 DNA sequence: TGTGCCAGCAGCTCAAATATAGCATCAGTTTCAGGCTACGAGCAGTACTTC.

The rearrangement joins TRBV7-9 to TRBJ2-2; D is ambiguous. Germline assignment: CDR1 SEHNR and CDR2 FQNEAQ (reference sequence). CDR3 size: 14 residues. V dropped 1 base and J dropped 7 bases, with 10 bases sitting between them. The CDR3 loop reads CASSLGVGLGELFF. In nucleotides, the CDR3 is TGTGCCAGCAGCTTAGGGGTAGGCCTCGGGGAGCTGTTTTTT.

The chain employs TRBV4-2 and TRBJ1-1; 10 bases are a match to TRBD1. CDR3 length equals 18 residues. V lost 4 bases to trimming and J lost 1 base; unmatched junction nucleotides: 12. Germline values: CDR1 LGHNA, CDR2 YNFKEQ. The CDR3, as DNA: TGTGCCAGCAGCCCGTATACGGGACAGGGGTCCTCGAACACTGAAGCTTTCTTT. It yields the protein CASSPYTGQGSSNTEAFF.

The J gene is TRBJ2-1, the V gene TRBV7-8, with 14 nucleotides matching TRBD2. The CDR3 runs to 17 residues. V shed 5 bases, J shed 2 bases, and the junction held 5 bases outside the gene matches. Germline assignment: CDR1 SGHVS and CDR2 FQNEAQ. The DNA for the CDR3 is TGTGCCAGCAGCAAGGGACTAGCGGGAGTGGCCTACAATGAGCAGTTCTTC. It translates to CASSKGLAGVAYNEQFF.

The CDR3 sequence is CASSGTGSSYEQYF. The DNA of the CDR3 is TGTGCCAGCTCCGGGACAGGGAGCTCCTACGAGCAGTACTTC. This chain joins TRBV21-1 and TRBJ2-7; whether TRBD1, the table's D call, matches the DNA was not checked. TRBV21-1 is flagged as a pseudogene. This CDR3 is built from 14 residues.

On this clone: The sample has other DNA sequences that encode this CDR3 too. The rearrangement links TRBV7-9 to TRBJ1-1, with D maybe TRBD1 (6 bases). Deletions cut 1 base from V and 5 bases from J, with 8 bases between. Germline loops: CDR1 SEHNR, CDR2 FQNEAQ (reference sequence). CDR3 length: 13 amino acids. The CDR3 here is CASSLGGGTEAFF. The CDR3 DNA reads TGTGCCAGCAGCTTAGGAGGGGGGACTGAAGCTTTCTTT.

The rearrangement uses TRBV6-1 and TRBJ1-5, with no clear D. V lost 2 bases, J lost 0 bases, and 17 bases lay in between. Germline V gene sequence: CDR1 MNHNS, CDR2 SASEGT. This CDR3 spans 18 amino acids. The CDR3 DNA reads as TGTGCCAGCAGTGAACGTAGACGGATCCAATATAGCAATCAGCCCCAGCATTTT. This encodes CASSERRRIQYSNQPQHF.

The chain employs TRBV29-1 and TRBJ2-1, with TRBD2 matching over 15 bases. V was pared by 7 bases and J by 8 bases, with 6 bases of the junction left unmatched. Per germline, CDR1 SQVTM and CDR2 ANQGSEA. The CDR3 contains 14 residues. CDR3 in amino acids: CSGTSGRALDEQFF. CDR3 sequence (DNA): TGCAGCGGGACTAGCGGGAGGGCATTGGATGAGCAGTTCTTC.

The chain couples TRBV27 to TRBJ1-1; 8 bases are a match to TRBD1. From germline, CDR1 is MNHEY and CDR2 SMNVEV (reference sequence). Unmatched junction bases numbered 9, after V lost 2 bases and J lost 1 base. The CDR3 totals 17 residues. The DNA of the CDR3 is TGTGCCAGCAGTTTACGGGGTCGAGGACAGGGGAACACTGAAGCTTTCTTT. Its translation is CASSLRGRGQGNTEAFF.

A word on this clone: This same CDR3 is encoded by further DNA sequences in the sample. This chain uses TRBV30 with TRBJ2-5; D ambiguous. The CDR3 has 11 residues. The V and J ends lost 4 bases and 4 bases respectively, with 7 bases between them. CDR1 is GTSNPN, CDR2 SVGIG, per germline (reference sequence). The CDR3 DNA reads TGTGCCTGGACTGGTGGAGAGACCCAGTACTTC. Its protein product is CAWTGGETQYF.

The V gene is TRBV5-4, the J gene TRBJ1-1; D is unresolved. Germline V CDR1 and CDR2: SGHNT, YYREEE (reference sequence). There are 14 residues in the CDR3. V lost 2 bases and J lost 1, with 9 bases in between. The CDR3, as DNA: TGTGCCAGCAGCTTAGCTGGGTGGAACACTGAAGCTTTCTTT. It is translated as CASSLAGWNTEAFF.

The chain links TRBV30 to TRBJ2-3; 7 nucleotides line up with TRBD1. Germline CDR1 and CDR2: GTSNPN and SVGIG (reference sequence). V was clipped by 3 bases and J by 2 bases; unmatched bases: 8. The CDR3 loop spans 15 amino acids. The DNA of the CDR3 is TGTGCCTGGAGCCAGGACAGGCCTCACACAGATACGCAGTATTTT. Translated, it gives CAWSQDRPHTDTQYF.

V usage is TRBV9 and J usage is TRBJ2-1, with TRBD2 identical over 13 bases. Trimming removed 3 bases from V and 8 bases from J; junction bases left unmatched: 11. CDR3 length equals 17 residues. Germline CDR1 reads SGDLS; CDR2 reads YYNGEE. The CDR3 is CASSATGTSGNMDEQFF. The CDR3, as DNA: TGTGCCAGCAGCGCTACCGGGACTAGCGGGAATATGGATGAGCAGTTCTTC.

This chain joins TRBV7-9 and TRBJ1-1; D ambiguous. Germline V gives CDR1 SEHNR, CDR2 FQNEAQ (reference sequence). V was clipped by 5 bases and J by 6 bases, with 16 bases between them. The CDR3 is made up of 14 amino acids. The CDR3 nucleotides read TGTGCCAGCAGCCTGGGAGGGTTCCTCGCTGAAGCTTTCTTT. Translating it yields CASSLGGFLAEAFF.

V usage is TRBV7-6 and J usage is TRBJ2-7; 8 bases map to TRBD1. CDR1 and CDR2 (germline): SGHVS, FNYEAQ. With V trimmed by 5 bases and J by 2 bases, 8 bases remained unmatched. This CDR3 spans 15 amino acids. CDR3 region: CASSEGQGFTYEQYF. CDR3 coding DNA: TGTGCCAGCAGCGAAGGACAGGGCTTCACCTACGAGCAGTACTTC.

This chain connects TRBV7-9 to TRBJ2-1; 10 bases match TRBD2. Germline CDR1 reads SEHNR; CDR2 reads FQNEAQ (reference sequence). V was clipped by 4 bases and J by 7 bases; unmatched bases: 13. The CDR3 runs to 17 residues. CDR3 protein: CASSWGPASGSRNEQFF. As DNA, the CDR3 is TGTGCCAGCAGCTGGGGGCCGGCTAGCGGGAGTCGTAATGAGCAGTTCTTC.

DNA for the CDR3: TGTGCCAGTAGTATAGCAGAAGGCTACTCCTACGAGCAGTACTTC. Amino acid sequence: CASSIAEGYSYEQYF. The chain recombines TRBV19 with TRBJ2-7, with no clear D. Deletions cut 1 base from V and 0 bases from J, with 10 bases between. The CDR3 has 15 residues. In germline, CDR1 is LNHDA, CDR2 SQIVND (reference sequence). Using reference TRBV19 and TRBJ2-7 for the parts outside the CDR3, the full variable domain is DGGITQSPKYLFRKEGQNVTLSCEQNLNHDAMYWYRQDPGQGLRLIYYSQIVNDFQKGDIAEGYSVSREKKESFPLTVTSAQKNPTAFYLCASSIAEGYSYEQYFGPGTRLTVT.

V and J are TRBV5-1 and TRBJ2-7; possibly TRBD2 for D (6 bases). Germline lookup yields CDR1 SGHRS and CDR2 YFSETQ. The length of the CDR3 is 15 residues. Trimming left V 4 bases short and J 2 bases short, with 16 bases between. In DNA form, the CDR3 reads TGCGCCAGCAGCCCCTGGACTACATCAACCTACGAGCAGTACTTC. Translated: CASSPWTTSTYEQYF.